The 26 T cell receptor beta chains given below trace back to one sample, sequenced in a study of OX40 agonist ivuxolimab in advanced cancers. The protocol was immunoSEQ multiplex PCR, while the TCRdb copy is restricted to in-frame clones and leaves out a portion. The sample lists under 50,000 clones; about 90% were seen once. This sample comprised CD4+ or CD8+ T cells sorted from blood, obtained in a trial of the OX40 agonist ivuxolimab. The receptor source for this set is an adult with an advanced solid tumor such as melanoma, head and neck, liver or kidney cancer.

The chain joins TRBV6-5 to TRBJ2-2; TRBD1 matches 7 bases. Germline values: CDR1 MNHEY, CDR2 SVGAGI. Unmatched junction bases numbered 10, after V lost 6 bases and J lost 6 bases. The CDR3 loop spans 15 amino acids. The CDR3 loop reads CASSLTGRGSGELFF. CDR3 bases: TGTGCCAGCAGCCTGACAGGGCGAGGGTCCGGGGAGCTGTTTTTT.

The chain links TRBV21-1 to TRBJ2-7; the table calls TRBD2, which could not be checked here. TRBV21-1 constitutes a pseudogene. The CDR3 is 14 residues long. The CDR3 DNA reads TGTGCCAGCAGCAAAGTAAGTGGAGGCTACGAGCAGTACTTC. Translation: CASSKVSGGYEQYF.

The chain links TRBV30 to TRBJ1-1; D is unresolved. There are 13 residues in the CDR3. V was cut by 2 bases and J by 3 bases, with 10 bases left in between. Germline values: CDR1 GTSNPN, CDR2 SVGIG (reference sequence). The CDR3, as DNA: TGTGCCTGGAGTCTGGCCAAGTACACTGAAGCTTTCTTT. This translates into CAWSLAKYTEAFF.

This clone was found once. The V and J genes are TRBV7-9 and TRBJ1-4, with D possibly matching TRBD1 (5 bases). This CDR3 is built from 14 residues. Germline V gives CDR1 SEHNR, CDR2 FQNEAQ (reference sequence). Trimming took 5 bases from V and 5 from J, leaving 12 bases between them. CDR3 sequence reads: CASSPRDGNEKLFF. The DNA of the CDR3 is TGTGCCAGCAGCCCCCGGGACGGCAATGAAAAACTGTTTTTT.

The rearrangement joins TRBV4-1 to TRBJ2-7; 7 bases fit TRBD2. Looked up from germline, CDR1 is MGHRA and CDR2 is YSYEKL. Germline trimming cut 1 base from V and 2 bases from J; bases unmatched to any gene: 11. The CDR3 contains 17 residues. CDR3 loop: CASSQVAGTGGTYEQYF. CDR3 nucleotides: TGCGCCAGCAGCCAAGTTGCAGGGACGGGAGGTACCTACGAGCAGTACTTC.

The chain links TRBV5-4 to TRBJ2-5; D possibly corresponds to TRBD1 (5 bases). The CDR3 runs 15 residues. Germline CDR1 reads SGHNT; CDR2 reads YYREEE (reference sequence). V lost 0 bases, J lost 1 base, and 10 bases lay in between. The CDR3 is CASSLVRDSQETQYF. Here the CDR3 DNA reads TGTGCCAGCAGCTTGGTTCGTGACAGCCAAGAGACCCAGTACTTC.

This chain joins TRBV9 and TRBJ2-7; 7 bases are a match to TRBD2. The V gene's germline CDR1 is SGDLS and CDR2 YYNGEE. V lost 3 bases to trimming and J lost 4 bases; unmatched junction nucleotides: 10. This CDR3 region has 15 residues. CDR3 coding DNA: TGTGCCAGCAGCGAGGACCCCGGGACTATATACGAGCAGTACTTC. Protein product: CASSEDPGTIYEQYF.

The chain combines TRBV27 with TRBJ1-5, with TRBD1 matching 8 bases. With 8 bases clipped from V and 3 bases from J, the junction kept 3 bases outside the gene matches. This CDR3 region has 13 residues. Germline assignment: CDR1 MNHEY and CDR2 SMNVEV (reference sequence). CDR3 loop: CASGQGNNQPQHF. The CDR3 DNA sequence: TGTGCCAGCGGACAGGGAAACAATCAGCCCCAGCATTTT.

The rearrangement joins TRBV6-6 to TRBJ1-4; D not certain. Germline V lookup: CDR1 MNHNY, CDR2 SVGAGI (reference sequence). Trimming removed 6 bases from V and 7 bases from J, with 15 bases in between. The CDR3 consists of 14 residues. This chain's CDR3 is CASSSAYGSEKLFF. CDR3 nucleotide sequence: TGTGCCAGCAGCTCTGCCTACGGGAGTGAAAAACTGTTTTTT.

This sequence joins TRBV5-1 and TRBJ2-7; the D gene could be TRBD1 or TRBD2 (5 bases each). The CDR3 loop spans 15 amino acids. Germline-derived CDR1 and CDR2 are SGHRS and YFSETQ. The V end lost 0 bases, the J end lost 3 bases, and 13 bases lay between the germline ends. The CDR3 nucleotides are TGCGCCAGCAGCTTGGTGCCAGGGAGTTTCTACGAGCAGTACTTC. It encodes CASSLVPGSFYEQYF.

CDR3 residues: CASSPDRVNEQYF. DNA of the CDR3: TGTGCCAGCAGCCCGGACAGGGTTAACGAGCAGTACTTC. J is TRBJ2-7 and V is TRBV11-2; the match to TRBD1 covers 8 bases. Germline V gene lookup returns CDR1 SGHAT and CDR2 FQNNGV. The CDR3 is 13 amino acids. V shed 5 bases, J shed 5 bases, and the junction held 5 bases outside the gene matches.

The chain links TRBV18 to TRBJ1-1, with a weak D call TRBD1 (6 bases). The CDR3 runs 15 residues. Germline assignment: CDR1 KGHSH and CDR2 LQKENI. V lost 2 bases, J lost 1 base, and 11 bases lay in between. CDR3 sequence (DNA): TGTGCCAGCTCACCAGAACGGACAGCGAACACTGAAGCTTTCTTT. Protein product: CASSPERTANTEAFF.

CDR3 DNA: TGTGCCAGCAGTCTGGACAGGCCGAAACAAGAGACCCAGTACTTC. The encoded protein is CASSLDRPKQETQYF. The rearrangement joins TRBV28 to TRBJ2-5, with 7 bases identical to TRBD1. Germline V CDR1 and CDR2: MDHEN, SYDVKM. V trimming: 5 bases; J trimming: 2 bases; junction bases outside the gene matches: 8. There are 15 residues in the CDR3.

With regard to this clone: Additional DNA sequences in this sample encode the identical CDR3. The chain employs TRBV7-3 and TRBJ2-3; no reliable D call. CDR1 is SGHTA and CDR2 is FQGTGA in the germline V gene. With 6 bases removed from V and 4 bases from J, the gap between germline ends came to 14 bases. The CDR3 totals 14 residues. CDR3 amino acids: CASSLGRAADTQYF. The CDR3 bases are TGTGCCAGCAGTTTAGGACGTGCGGCAGATACGCAGTATTTT. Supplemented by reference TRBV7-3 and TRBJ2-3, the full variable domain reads GAGVSQTPSNKVTEKGKYVELRCDPISGHTALYWYRQSLGQGPEFLIYFQGTGAADDSGLPNDRFFAVRPEGSVSTLKIQRTERGDSAVYLCASSLGRAADTQYFGPGTRLTVL.

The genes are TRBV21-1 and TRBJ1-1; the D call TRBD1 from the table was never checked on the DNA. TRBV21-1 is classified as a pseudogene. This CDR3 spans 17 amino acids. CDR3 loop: CASSKGVRQGFFAEAFF. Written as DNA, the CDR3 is TGTGCCAGCAGCAAGGGCGTCAGACAGGGTTTTTTCGCTGAAGCTTTCTTT.

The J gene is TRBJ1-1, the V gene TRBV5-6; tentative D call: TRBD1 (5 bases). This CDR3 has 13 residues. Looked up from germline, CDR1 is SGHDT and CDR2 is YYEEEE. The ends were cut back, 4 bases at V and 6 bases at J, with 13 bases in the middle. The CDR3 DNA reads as TGTGCCAGCAGCCCCGCAGGGAGGGCTGAAGCTTTCTTT. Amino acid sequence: CASSPAGRAEAFF.

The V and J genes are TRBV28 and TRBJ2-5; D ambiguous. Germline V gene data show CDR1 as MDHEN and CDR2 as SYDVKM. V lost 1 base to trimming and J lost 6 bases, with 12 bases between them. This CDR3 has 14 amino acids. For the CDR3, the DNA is TGTGCCAGCAGTTTATTTGACGGCATGAAGACCCAGTACTTC. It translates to CASSLFDGMKTQYF.

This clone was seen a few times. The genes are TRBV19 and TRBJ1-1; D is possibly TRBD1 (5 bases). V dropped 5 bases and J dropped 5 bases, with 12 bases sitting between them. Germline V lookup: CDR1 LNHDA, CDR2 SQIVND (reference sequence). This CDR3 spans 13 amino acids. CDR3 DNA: TGTGCCAGTAGTGAGCAGGGTCCGACTGAAGCTTTCTTT. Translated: CASSEQGPTEAFF.

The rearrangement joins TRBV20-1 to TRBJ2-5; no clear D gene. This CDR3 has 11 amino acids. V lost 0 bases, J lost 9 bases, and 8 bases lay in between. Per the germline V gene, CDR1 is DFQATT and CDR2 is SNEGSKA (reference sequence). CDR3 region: CSARDLAPQYF. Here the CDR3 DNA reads TGCAGTGCTAGAGATTTGGCGCCCCAGTACTTC.

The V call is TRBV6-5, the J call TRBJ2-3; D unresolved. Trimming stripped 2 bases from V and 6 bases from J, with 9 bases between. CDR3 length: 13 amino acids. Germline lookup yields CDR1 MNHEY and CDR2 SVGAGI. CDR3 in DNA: TGTGCCAGCAGTTACATCTTGGGGGATACGCAGTATTTT. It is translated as CASSYILGDTQYF.

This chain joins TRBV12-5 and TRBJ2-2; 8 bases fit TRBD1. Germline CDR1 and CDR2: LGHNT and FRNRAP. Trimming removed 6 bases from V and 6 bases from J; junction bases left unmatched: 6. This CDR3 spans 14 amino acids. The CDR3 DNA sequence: TGTGCTAGTGGCCAATCACAGGGGGCCGGGGAGCTGTTTTTT. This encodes CASGQSQGAGELFF.

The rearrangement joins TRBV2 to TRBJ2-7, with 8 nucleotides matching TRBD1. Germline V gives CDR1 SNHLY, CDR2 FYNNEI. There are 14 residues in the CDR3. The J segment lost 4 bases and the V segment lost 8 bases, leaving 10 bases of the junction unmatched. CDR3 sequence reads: CASAGPGGLYEQYF. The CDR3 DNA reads TGTGCCAGCGCGGGGCCAGGGGGCCTTTACGAGCAGTACTTC.

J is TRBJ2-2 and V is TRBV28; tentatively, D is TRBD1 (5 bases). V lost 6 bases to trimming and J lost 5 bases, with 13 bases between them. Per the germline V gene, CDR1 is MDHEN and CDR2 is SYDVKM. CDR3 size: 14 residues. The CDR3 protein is CASRPGSVTGELFF. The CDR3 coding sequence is TGTGCCAGCAGACCAGGGTCGGTGACCGGGGAGCTGTTTTTT.

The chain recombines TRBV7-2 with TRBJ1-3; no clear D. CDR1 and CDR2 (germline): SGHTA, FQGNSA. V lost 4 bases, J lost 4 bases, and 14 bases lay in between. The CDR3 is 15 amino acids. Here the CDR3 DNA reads TGTGCCAGCAGCTCCCCCCGGGAGCCCGGAAACACCATATATTTT. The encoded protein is CASSSPREPGNTIYF.

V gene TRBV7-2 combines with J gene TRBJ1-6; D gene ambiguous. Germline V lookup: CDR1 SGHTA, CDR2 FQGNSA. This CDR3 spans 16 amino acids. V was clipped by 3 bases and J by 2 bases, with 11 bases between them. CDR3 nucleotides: TGTGCCAGCAGCTTGGGCGGGCAGGCCTATAATTCACCCCTCCACTTT. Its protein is CASSLGGQAYNSPLHF.

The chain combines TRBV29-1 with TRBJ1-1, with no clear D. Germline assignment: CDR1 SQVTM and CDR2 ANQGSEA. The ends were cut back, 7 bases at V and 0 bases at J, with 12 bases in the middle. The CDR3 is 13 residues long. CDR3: CSELDFVNTEAFF. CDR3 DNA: TGCAGCGAGTTGGACTTCGTGAACACTGAAGCTTTCTTT.